The 22 T cell receptor beta chains presented below share a single source sample, sequenced in a study of CD8 T cells in ankylosing spondylitis (dated by TCRdb to about 2017). Overall study results and their limits: Blood from ankylosing spondylitis patients appeared to be characterized by a TCR beta motif composed of about 8 highly homologous amino acid variants.

Their antigens are not known. Libraries were built with 5' RACE. The instrument was an Illumina HiSeq 2500. TCRdb itself trimmed the public reads at Q25 with fastp, ran MiXCR and retained productive beta chains. CDR3 protein sequences are deduplicated, and each keeps its most common genes and DNA. For this sample there are around 770,000 distinct CDR3 sequences; about 12% appear just once. Just over 0.5% of the sample is held by the ten biggest clonotypes. Sequenced material: blood, either unsorted or a sorted T cell fraction (not recorded which). Receptor source: a male donor with ankylosing spondylitis.

This clonotype was recorded a few times. The chain couples TRBV29-1 to TRBJ2-3; 16 bases agree with TRBD2. This CDR3 comprises 14 residues. The V gene's germline CDR1 is SQVTM and CDR2 ANQGSEA. The trim removed 7 bases at V and 6 bases at J, leaving 4 bases unmatched. The CDR3 is CSAGTSGRGDTQYF. In DNA form, the CDR3 reads TGCAGCGCCGGGACTAGCGGGAGGGGGGATACGCAGTATTTT.

The CDR3 region is CASSLGGGRRGNEQFF. Written as DNA, the CDR3 is TGTGCCAGCAGCTTAGGAGGCGGGAGAAGGGGCAATGAGCAGTTCTTC. This chain joins TRBV7-2 and TRBJ2-1, with TRBD2 matching over 7 bases. V dropped 1 base and J dropped 6; count of bases not matched to a gene: 9. The germline V gene encodes CDR1 SGHTA and CDR2 FQGNSA. CDR3 length: 16 residues.

The rearrangement joins TRBV5-1 to TRBJ2-7; possibly TRBD1 for D (6 bases). V lost 4 bases, J lost 3 bases, and 17 bases lay in between. The CDR3 has 15 amino acids. Germline V gives CDR1 SGHRS, CDR2 YFSETQ. CDR3 sequence (DNA): TGCGCCAGCAGCCCGGACAGCCTTAGGGGCTACGAGCAGTACTTC. Its protein is CASSPDSLRGYEQYF. The full variable domain, rest sourced from reference TRBV5-1 and TRBJ2-7, is KAGVTQTPRYLIKTRGQQVTLSCSPISGHRSVSWYQQTPGQGLQFLFEYFSETQRNKGNFPGRFSGRQFSNSRSEMNVSTLELGDSALYLCASSPDSLRGYEQYFGPGTRLTVT.

This clonotype was detected many times. The chain uses TRBV20-1 and TRBJ2-7; maybe TRBD2 (5 bases). This CDR3 comprises 12 residues. Germline values: CDR1 DFQATT, CDR2 SNEGSKA (reference sequence). V was clipped by 5 bases and J by 3 bases, with 11 bases between them. The CDR3 DNA reads as TGCAGTGCTCCGAGCGGATACTACGAGCAGTACTTC. It codes for CSAPSGYYEQYF.

The chain couples TRBV9 to TRBJ2-1; 10 bases align to TRBD2. Germline CDR1 reads SGDLS; CDR2 reads YYNGEE. J gave up 14 bases and V 1 base, and 6 bases lay outside the gene matches. There are 13 residues in the CDR3. The CDR3 nucleotides read TGTGCCAGCAGCGTAAGTAGCGGGAGGTCTGAGTTCTTC. It translates to CASSVSSGRSEFF.

This clonotype was seen just once. This may come from a read error, since a much larger clone is one base off. The chain uses TRBV29-1 and TRBJ2-3; D gene unclear. Trimming cost V 0 bases and J 2 bases, with 9 bases left between them. The CDR3 consists of 14 residues. Germline assignment: CDR1 SQVTM and CDR2 ANQGSEA. In DNA form, the CDR3 reads TGCAGCGTTGAAGAAGTCGAGGACACAGATACGCAGTATTTT. This sequence encodes CSVEEVEDTDTQYF.

This clonotype turned up a few times. The V call is TRBV24-1, the J call TRBJ2-1, with 7 bases fitting TRBD2. The germline V gene has CDR1 KGHDR and CDR2 SFDVKD. The CDR3 is made up of 15 amino acids. The ends lost 7 bases at V and 8 bases at J; junction bases unmatched: 13. CDR3 sequence (DNA): TGTGCCACCAGCCCCCGGCGGGAGCCATCCCATGAGCAGTTCTTC. The encoded protein is CATSPRREPSHEQFF.

This clonotype was recorded many times. The chain joins TRBV10-3 to TRBJ2-2, with D uncertain. Germline CDR1 is ENHRY and CDR2 is SYGVKD. The V end was cut by 7 bases, the J end by 6 bases, with 9 bases between. The CDR3 has 12 residues. CDR3 DNA: TGTGCCATCAATCAATGGTCCGGGGAGCTGTTTTTT. This translates into CAINQWSGELFF.

This clonotype has ten or more counts. The chain links TRBV7-8 to TRBJ2-2; 8 nucleotides align to TRBD2. Trimming at V came to 1 base and at J to 4 bases, leaving 5 bases not matched to a gene. Germline-derived CDR1 and CDR2 are SGHVS and FQNEAQ. This CDR3 has 16 amino acids. CDR3 in amino acids: CASSLDASGPTGELFF. CDR3 DNA sequence: TGTGCCAGCAGCTTAGACGCTAGCGGGCCCACCGGGGAGCTGTTTTTT.

This clonotype was seen a few times. The chain carries TRBV3-1 and TRBJ2-3, with TRBD2 as a possible D gene (6 bases). The CDR3 covers 15 residues. The ends were cut back, 2 bases at V and 5 bases at J, with 14 bases in the middle. Germline CDR1 is LGHDT and CDR2 is YNNKEL (reference sequence). CDR3 sequence: CASSQSVRGGDTQYF. In nucleotides, the CDR3 is TGTGCCAGCAGCCAATCCGTCCGGGGAGGAGATACGCAGTATTTT.

The rearrangement links TRBV29-1 to TRBJ1-1, with a weak D call TRBD1 (6 bases). This CDR3 is 13 amino acids long. The V end was cut by 7 bases, the J end by 1 base, with 13 bases between. Germline lookup yields CDR1 SQVTM and CDR2 ANQGSEA. CDR3 nucleotide sequence: TGCAGCGCCCAGGGGCAGAAGAACACTGAAGCTTTCTTT. It specifies CSAQGQKNTEAFF. Complete variable domain (other parts from reference TRBV29-1 and TRBJ1-1): SAVISQKPSRDICQRGTSLTIQCQVDSQVTMMFWYRQQPGQSLTLIATANQGSEATYESGFVIDKFPISRPNLTFSTLTVSNMSPEDSSIYLCSAQGQKNTEAFFGQGTRLTVV.

The V and J genes are TRBV5-1 and TRBJ2-5; tentatively, D is TRBD1 or TRBD2 (5 bases each). In germline, CDR1 is SGHRS, CDR2 YFSETQ. This CDR3 region has 15 residues. Trimming cost V 4 bases and J 4 bases, with 17 bases left between them. The chain's CDR3 is CASSIIGASSETQYF. For the CDR3, the DNA is TGCGCCAGCAGCATCATCGGGGCATCCTCAGAGACCCAGTACTTC.

In its sample, this clonotype was seen a few times. The rearrangement links TRBV9 to TRBJ2-5, with TRBD2 matching over 8 bases. Germline lookup yields CDR1 SGDLS and CDR2 YYNGEE. The CDR3 runs to 15 residues. Losses at the gene ends were 5 bases for V and 5 bases for J; bases not matched to a gene: 11. The CDR3 DNA follows: TGTGCCAGCAGTGACATGGGGACTAGTGGCGAGACCCAGTACTTC. Protein sequence: CASSDMGTSGETQYF.

Many counts were recorded for this clonotype. DNA for the CDR3: TGTGCCACCAGTGAGCCCGGAGGTAGCGGGAGGGATGGGGAGCAGTTCTTC. Translated, it gives CATSEPGGSGRDGEQFF. The J gene is TRBJ2-1, the V gene TRBV24-1; 11 nucleotides match TRBD2. The CDR3 is 17 amino acids. CDR1 and CDR2 from the germline V gene are KGHDR and SFDVKD. Unmatched junction bases numbered 14, after V lost 4 bases and J lost 10 bases.

At least ten counts were recorded for this clonotype. The chain carries TRBV6-1 and TRBJ1-1, with D perhaps matching TRBD1 (6 bases). This CDR3 has 15 residues. Trimming shortened V by 9 bases and J by 2 bases, and 19 bases separated the two germline ends. From germline, CDR1 is MNHNS and CDR2 SASEGT. This CDR3 reads CASTQGRAYNTEAFF. CDR3 coding DNA: TGTGCCAGTACTCAGGGGAGGGCTTACAACACTGAAGCTTTCTTT.

The V call is TRBV7-2, the J call TRBJ2-3, with 9 bases that match TRBD2. Trimming removed 5 bases from V and 2 bases from J; junction bases left unmatched: 8. Germline values: CDR1 SGHTA, CDR2 FQGNSA. This CDR3 is built from 16 residues. As DNA, the CDR3 is TGTGCCAGCAGCCCCCAAGCGGGGGGCGCCACAGATACGCAGTATTTT. Its protein is CASSPQAGGATDTQYF.

This clonotype has just a few counts. The V call is TRBV10-3, the J call TRBJ2-3; D may correspond to TRBD1 or TRBD2 (5 bases each). Germline V gene data show CDR1 as ENHRY and CDR2 as SYGVKD. Trimming stripped 4 bases from V and 6 bases from J, with 8 bases between. The length of the CDR3 is 12 residues. CDR3: CAISGGADTQYF. The CDR3 bases are TGTGCCATCAGTGGAGGGGCGGATACGCAGTATTTT.

There are a few counts of this clonotype. This chain joins TRBV24-1 and TRBJ2-1; weak D call: TRBD1 (5 bases). The V end was cut by 3 bases, the J end by 3 bases, with 8 bases between. CDR3 size: 14 residues. In germline, CDR1 is KGHDR, CDR2 SFDVKD. CDR3 coding DNA: TGTGCCACCAGTGATAATCAGGGCTACAATGAGCAGTTCTTC. Protein: CATSDNQGYNEQFF.

The rearrangement links TRBV18 to TRBJ2-1; 8 nucleotides align to TRBD2. This CDR3 has 14 amino acids. After removal of 6 bases from V and 8 bases from J, the junction contained 9 bases not matched to a gene. The germline V gene has CDR1 KGHSH and CDR2 LQKENI. Here the CDR3 reads CASSLGTRFYEQFF. The CDR3 DNA follows: TGTGCCAGCTCTCTCGGGACTAGGTTTTATGAGCAGTTCTTC.

This clonotype came up many times. This chain uses TRBV2 with TRBJ1-1; 7 bases line up with TRBD1. The CDR3 sequence is 13 residues long. Trimming cost V 4 bases and J 5 bases; bases outside gene matches: 4. Per the germline V gene, CDR1 is SNHLY and CDR2 is FYNNEI. CDR3 amino acids: CASSVTGVTEAFF. The CDR3, as DNA: TGTGCCAGCAGTGTTACAGGGGTGACTGAAGCTTTCTTT.

This clonotype was seen more than once but under ten times. The genes are TRBV20-1 and TRBJ2-1; D is undetermined. Trimming cost V 0 bases and J 4 bases, with 10 bases left between them. The CDR3 loop spans 14 amino acids. Germline lookup yields CDR1 DFQATT and CDR2 SNEGSKA (reference sequence). The CDR3 DNA reads TGCAGTGCTAGAGATCGTACCCGATACAATGAGCAGTTCTTC. It yields the protein CSARDRTRYNEQFF.

This clonotype was seen only a few times. The rearrangement joins TRBV7-2 to TRBJ1-2, with D perhaps matching TRBD1 (5 bases). The CDR3 has 15 residues. CDR1 is SGHTA and CDR2 is FQGNSA in the germline V gene. The V and J ends lost 5 bases and 8 bases respectively, with 21 bases between them. CDR3 amino acids: CASSPPGDQLRGYTF. The CDR3 DNA follows: TGTGCCAGCAGCCCGCCGGGGGACCAACTTAGGGGCTACACCTTC. Using reference TRBV7-2 and TRBJ1-2 for the parts outside the CDR3, the full variable domain is GAGVSQSPSNKVTEKGKDVELRCDPISGHTALYWYRQSLGQGLEFLIYFQGNSAPDKSGLPSDRFSAERTGGSVSTLTIQRTQQEDSAVYLCASSPPGDQLRGYTFGSGTRLTVV.